This T cell receptor (beta chain) was sequenced during a study of shared T cell receptors in the human thymus. Germline values: CDR1 WNHNN, CDR2 SYGVQD (reference sequence). This CDR3 has 18 residues. V gave up 4 bases and J gave up 8 bases; unmatched junction bases: 20. Method: immunoSEQ multiplex PCR; TCRdb's copy keeps in-frame clones and lacks some. The sample lists 700,000 or so clones; 70% to 90% were seen once. This sample was shared with a second study, whose subject was human thymus T cells. That investigation notes: Healthy Finnish infants undergoing corrective surgery for congenital heart defects were the donors. The source of the thymus tissue was resections taken during corrective heart surgery. What related research reported was that thymic repertoires overlapped highly among unrelated individuals.

This TCR derives from a girl in the first two years of life with a congenital heart defect. V gene TRBV10-1 combines with J gene TRBJ1-2; TRBD1 matches at 9 bases. The sequencing input was thymocytes. CDR3 amino acids: CASSAVRDRVRTRSGYTF. The CDR3 nucleotides read TGCGCCAGCAGTGCGGTACGGGACAGGGTGCGGACTAGGAGCGGCTACACCTTC.